The present entry profiles one TCR beta chain with its context. Antigen unknown. The V gene end was trimmed by 4 bases and the J gene end by 2 bases; junction bases not matched to a gene: 7. This CDR3 is 15 amino acids long. Germline CDR1 is SEHNR and CDR2 is FQNEAQ (reference sequence). PCR employed 60 Vbeta and 13 Jbeta primers. Clones were sequenced by immunoSEQ multiplex PCR, and TCRdb holds only the in-frame ones, with some missing. The sample lists roughly 140,000 clones, around three quarters occurring once. This sample is part of a study of cytomegalovirus exposure and HLA in healthy donors. Overall study findings and caveats: Among TCR beta chains of equal frequency, HLA-associated ones were more clonally expanded in a later analysis.

V usage is TRBV7-9 and J usage is TRBJ2-5, with 7 bases matching TRBD1. This sequence originates from a man in his forties or fifties in good health and CMV-seropositive. The sequenced material came from PBMCs. CDR3 coding DNA: TGTGCCAGCAGCTCTGCCCTGGGACAGCAAGAGACCCAGTACTTC. This sequence encodes CASSSALGQQETQYF.